This record covers a single TCR beta chain. The antigen is not known. The data were produced by immunoSEQ multiplex PCR, yet TCRdb's version contains in-frame clones alone and is incomplete. This sample has 15,000 or so clones, with over 85% found just once. The CDR3 loop spans 13 amino acids. V shed 7 bases and J 7 bases; nucleotides not matched to a gene: 10. Germline CDR1 SGHTA, CDR2 FQGNSA. The data were taken from a study of T cells in localized non-small cell lung cancer. Study-level points and caveats: Adjacent lung exhibited a median of approximately 50 among the 100 most abundant tumor clones. Heterogeneity remains possible, as sequencing covered one tumor region only. Longer overall survival was associated with a higher density of T cells in the blood. Clonality of T cells reached its maximum in uninvolved adjacent lung, surpassing tumor.

V usage is TRBV7-2 and J usage is TRBJ2-7; 7 bases match TRBD2. The receptor was isolated from a man between 35 and 75 years old with stage III lung adenocarcinoma. This specimen consisted of peripheral blood mononuclear cells, obtained before any cancer treatment. The CDR3 spells CASKGSPGGEQYF. CDR3 in DNA: TGTGCCAGCAAGGGTTCCCCGGGGGGAGAGCAGTACTTC.